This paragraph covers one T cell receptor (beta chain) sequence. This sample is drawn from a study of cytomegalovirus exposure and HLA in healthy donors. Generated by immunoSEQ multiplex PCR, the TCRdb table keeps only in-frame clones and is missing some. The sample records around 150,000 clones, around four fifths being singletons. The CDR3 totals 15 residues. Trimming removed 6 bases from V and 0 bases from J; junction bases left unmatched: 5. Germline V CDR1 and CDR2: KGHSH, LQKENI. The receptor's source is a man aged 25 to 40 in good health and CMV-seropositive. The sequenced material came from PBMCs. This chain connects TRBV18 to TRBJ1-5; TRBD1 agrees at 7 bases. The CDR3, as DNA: TGTGCCAGCTCGAACAGGGGCGATAGCAATCAGCCCCAGCATTTT. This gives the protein CASSNRGDSNQPQHF.